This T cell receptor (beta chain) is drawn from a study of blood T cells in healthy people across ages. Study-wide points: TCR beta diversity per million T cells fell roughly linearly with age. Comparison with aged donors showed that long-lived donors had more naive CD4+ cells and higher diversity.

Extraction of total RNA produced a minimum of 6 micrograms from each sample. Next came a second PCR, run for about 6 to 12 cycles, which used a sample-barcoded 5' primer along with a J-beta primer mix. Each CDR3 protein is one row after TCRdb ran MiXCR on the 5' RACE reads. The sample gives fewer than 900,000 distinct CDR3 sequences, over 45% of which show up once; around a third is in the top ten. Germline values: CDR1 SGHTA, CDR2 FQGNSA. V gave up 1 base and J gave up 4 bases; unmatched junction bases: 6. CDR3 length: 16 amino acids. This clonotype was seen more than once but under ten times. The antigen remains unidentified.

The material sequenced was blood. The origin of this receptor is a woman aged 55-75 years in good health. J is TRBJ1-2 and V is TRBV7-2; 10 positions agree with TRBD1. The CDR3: CASSLDWGQGSYGYTF. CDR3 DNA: TGTGCCAGCAGCTTAGATTGGGGACAGGGGAGCTATGGCTACACCTTC. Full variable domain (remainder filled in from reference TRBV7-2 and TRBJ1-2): GAGVSQSPSNKVTEKGKDVELRCDPISGHTALYWYRQSLGQGLEFLIYFQGNSAPDKSGLPSDRFSAERTGGSVSTLTIQRTQQEDSAVYLCASSLDWGQGSYGYTFGSGTRLTVV.